The sequence of this TCR beta chain was determined in a study of blood T cell dynamics during melanoma immunotherapy. Time point denoted: week 3, after first cycle of checkpoint inhibitor. No patient had earlier systemic cancer treatment, concurrent immunosuppressants, or another active cancer. CDR3 size: 14 residues. The ends lost 6 bases at V and 0 bases at J; junction bases unmatched: 1. Looked up from germline, CDR1 is SEHNR and CDR2 is FQNEAQ (reference sequence). Only in-frame clones appear in the TCRdb table, and some are missing; sequencing was by immunoSEQ multiplex PCR. The top ten clones hold roughly 4.8% of a sample with fewer than 15,000 clones, about nine tenths of them seen once.

The sequence came from a human donor with melanoma. The sample consisted of blood, taken from a patient treated with checkpoint blockade. The V and J genes are TRBV7-9 and TRBJ2-7; 11 bases match TRBD2. The CDR3 sequence: CASSTSGSSYEQYF. The CDR3 bases are TGTGCCAGCAGTACTAGCGGGAGCTCCTACGAGCAGTACTTC.